A single T cell receptor beta chain is shown here with its context. Its antigen is unknown. The V gene's germline CDR1 is LGHNA and CDR2 YNFKEQ. The J segment lost 4 bases and the V segment lost 4 bases, leaving 12 bases of the junction unmatched. The CDR3 totals 18 residues. This entry is derived from a study of shared clonotypes between healthy human individuals. Overall study results and limits: Only blood was sampled; tissue repertoires likely differ.

Researchers ran the assay at a deep level. The DNA input per sorted-subset replicate PCR was 150 to 200 ng, corresponding to some 30,000 T cell genomes. Profiled with immunoSEQ multiplex PCR; TCRdb holds only in-frame clones, not every one. The table includes roughly 1.5 million clones, nearly 99% detected once. Sequencing was carried out using naive CD4+ T cells sorted from blood. Described subset: CD45RA+ positively selected. V and J are TRBV4-2 and TRBJ2-2, with 10 bases that match TRBD2. The receptor's source is a man aged 25 to 45 in good health. The CDR3 reads CASSLRGLAGVGTGELFF. The CDR3 bases are TGTGCCAGCAGCCTTAGAGGTCTAGCGGGAGTTGGCACCGGGGAGCTGTTTTTT.